This record concerns one T cell receptor (beta chain) sequence. Its antigen remains unknown. Only in-frame clones appear in the TCRdb table, and some are missing; sequencing was by immunoSEQ multiplex PCR. The data contain more than 150,000 clones, more than 85% of them seen just once; the ten biggest clones take up more than 6.5%. V shed 7 bases, J shed 9 bases, and the junction held 14 bases outside the gene matches. The CDR3 loop spans 15 amino acids. Per germline, CDR1 KGHDR and CDR2 SFDVKD. This sample stems from a study of T cell responses to AZD1222 COVID-19 vaccine. Points from the study as a whole: CD4 TCRs linked to vaccination spanned spike, dominating at 160-218 and 743-854. White British ancestry dominated among donors, who included more females, and clonal diversity was possibly underestimated. Baseline antibody screening turned up just a handful of seropositive AZD1222 recipients. Reportedly, nearly half of unique spike TCRs recognized epitopes outside B.1.351/B.1.1.7 mutations.

The chain recombines TRBV24-1 with TRBJ2-1; TRBD2 aligns across 7 bases. The TCR sequence derives from an adult who had recovered from COVID-19. The sequencing here drew on peripheral blood, taken after recovery from COVID-19. The CDR3: CATRSGEGVDSEQFF. The CDR3 DNA follows: TGTGCCACCAGGTCCGGGGAGGGTGTGGATAGTGAGCAGTTCTTC.